This TCR beta chain was sequenced during a study of cytomegalovirus exposure and HLA in healthy donors. Study-level results: It was in a later analysis that TCR association rates were seen to vary by HLA locus, highest for DRB1 and lowest for HLA-C. The study labeled 164 TCR beta chains cytomegalovirus-associated. Follow-up analysis later connected one missense variant in DCLRE1C with trimming of TCR beta V- and J-genes.

From germline, CDR1 is MGHRA and CDR2 YSYEKL. This CDR3 is built from 14 residues. V shed 6 bases, J shed 4 bases, and the junction held 5 bases outside the gene matches. All the people who gave samples were healthy bone marrow donors. PCR amplification relied on 60 Vbeta primers (plus 13 Jbeta primers). The repertoire was sequenced with immunoSEQ multiplex PCR; TCRdb's copy has only in-frame clones and lacks some. The sample has fewer than 200,000 clones, around 77% seen once. Note on this clone: Its antigen is currently unknown.

The clonotype comes from a man aged 25 to 40 in good health and CMV-seropositive. The chain employs TRBV4-1 and TRBJ2-7, with TRBD2 matching over 11 bases. Source material: PBMCs. CDR3 in amino acids: CASRASGGLYEQYF. For the CDR3, the DNA is TGCGCCAGCAGAGCTAGCGGGGGGTTGTACGAGCAGTACTTC.